This T cell receptor (beta chain) was documented in a study of blood T cell repertoires in COVID-19. Study context: COVID-19 samples from acute and convalescent phases originated in the United States, Italy and Spain.

Looked up from germline, CDR1 is PRHDT and CDR2 is FYEKMQ (reference sequence). The V and J ends lost 0 bases and 5 bases, in that order; junction bases with no gene match: 4. The CDR3 contains 15 residues. In the authors' methods: It was from reference gene primer amplification that nucleated cell counts were estimated. The method was immunoSEQ multiplex PCR; TCRdb's version includes in-frame clones alone and lacks a portion of them. That table supplies the V and J calls and clone size; D and trimming were determined from the DNA. Of tens of thousands of clones listed, over 85% are singletons. The chain uses TRBV13 and TRBJ2-5; 9 nucleotides agree with TRBD1. Material: peripheral blood. The TCR originated in a human donor in a cohort sampled during active COVID-19. CDR3: CASSLGMGQGETQYF. The CDR3 DNA is TGTGCCAGCAGCTTAGGAATGGGACAGGGTGAGACCCAGTACTTC.